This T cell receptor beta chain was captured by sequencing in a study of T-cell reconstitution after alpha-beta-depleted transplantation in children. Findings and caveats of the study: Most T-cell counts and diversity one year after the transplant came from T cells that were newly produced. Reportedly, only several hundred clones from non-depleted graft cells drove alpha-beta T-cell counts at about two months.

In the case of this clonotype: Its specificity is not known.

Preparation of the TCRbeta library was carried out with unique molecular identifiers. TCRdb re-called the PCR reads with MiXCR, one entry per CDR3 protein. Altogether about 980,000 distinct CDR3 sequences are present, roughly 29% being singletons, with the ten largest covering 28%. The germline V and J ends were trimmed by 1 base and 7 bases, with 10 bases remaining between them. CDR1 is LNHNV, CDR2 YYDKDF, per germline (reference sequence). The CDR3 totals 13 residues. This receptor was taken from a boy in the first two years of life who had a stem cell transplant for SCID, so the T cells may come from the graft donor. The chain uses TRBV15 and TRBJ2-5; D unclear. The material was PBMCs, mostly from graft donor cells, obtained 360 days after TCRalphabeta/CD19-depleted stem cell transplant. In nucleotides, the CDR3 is TGTGCCACCAGCAGAGGGGCCTCTGCGACCCAGTACTTC. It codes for CATSRGASATQYF. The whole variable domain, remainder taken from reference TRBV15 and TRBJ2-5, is DAMVIQNPRYQVTQFGKPVTLSCSQTLNHNVMYWYQQKSSQAPKLLFHYYDKDFNNEADTPDNFQSRRPNTSFCFLDIRSPGLGDTAMYLCATSRGASATQYFGPGTRLLVL.